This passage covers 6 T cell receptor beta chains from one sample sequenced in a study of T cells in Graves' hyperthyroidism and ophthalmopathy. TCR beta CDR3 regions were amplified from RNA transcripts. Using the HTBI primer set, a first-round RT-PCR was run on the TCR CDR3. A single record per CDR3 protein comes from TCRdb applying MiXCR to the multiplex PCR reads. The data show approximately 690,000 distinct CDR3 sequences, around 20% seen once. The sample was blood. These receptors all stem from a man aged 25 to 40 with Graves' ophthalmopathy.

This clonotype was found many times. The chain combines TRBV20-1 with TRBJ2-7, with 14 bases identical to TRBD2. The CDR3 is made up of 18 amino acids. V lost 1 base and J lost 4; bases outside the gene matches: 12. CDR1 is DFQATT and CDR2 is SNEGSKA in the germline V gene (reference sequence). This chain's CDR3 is CSARGRDGTSGSRYEQYF. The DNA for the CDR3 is TGCAGTGCTAGAGGCAGGGACGGGACTAGCGGGAGTCGGTACGAGCAGTACTTC.

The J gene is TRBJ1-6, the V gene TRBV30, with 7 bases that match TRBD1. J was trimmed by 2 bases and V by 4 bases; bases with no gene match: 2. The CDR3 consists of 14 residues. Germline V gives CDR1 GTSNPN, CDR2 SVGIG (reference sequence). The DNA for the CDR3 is TGTGCCTGGACTGGGACAGCCTATAATTCACCCCTCCACTTT. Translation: CAWTGTAYNSPLHF.

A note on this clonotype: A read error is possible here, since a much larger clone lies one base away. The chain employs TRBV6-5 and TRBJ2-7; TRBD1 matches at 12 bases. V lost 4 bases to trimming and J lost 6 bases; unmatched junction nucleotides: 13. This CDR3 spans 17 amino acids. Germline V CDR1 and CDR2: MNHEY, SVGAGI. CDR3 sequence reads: CASSSRSTGTGGSEQYF. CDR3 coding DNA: TGTGCCAGCAGTTCCCGATCTACCGGGACAGGGGGCTCCGAGCAGTACTTC.

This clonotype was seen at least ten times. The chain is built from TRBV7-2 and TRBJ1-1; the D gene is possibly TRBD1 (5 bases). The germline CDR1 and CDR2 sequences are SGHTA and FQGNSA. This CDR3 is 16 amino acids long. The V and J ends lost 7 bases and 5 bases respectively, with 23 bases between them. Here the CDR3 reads CASTPRGQIGRTEAFF. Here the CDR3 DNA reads TGTGCCAGCACCCCGAGGGGCCAGATTGGGCGAACTGAAGCTTTCTTT.

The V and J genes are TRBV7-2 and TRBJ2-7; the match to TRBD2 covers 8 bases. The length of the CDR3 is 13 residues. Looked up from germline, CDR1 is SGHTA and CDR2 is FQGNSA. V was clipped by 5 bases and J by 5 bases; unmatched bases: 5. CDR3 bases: TGTGCCAGCAGCCCCGGGGGGGAAGACGAGCAGTACTTC. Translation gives CASSPGGEDEQYF. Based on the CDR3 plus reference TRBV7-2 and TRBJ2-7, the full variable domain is GAGVSQSPSNKVTEKGKDVELRCDPISGHTALYWYRQSLGQGLEFLIYFQGNSAPDKSGLPSDRFSAERTGGSVSTLTIQRTQQEDSAVYLCASSPGGEDEQYFGPGTRLTVT.

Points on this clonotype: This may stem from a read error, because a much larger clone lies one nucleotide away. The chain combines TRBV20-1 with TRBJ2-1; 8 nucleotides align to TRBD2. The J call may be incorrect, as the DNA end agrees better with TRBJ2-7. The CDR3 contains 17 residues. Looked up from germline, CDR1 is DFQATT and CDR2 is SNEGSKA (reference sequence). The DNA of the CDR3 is TGCAGTGCTAGGACATCGATAGCGGGAAAAGATTACAATGAGCAGTACTTC. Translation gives CSARTSIAGKDYNEQYF.